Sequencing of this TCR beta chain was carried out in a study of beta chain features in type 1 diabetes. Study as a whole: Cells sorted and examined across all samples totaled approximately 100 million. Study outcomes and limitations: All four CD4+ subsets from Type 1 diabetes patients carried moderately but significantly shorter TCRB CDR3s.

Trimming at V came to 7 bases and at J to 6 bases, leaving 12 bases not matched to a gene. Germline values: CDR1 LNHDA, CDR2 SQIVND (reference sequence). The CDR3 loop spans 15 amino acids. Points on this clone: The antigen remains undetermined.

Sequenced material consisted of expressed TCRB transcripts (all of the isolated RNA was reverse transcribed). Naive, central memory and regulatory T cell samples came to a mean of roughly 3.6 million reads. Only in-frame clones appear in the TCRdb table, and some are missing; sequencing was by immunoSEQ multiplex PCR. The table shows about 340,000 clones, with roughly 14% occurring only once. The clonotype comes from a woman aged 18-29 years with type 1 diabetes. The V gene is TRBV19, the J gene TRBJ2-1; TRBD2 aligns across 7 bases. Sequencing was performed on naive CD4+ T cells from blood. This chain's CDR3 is CASTQRTRSGNEQFF. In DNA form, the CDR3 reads TGTGCCAGTACTCAACGGACTAGATCGGGCAATGAGCAGTTCTTC.